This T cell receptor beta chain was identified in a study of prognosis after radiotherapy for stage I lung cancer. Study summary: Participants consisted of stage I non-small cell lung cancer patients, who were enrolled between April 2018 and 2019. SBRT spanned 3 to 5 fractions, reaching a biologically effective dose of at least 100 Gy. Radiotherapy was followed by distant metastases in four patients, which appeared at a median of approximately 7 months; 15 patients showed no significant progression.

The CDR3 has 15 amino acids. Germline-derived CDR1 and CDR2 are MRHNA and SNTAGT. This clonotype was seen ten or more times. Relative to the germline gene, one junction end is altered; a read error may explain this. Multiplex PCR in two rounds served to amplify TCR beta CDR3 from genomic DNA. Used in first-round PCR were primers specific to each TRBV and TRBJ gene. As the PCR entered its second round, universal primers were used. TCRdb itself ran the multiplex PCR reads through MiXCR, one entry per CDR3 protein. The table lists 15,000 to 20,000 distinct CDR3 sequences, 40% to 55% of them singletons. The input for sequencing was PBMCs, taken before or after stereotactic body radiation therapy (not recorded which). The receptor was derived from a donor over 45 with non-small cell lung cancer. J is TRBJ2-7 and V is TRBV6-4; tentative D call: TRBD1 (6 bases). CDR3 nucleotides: TGTGCCAGCAGTTACTCGGAGACAGGAGTCTACGAGCAGTACTTC. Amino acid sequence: CASSYSETGVYEQYF.